This is a list of T cell receptor beta chains from one sample in a study of OX40 agonist ivuxolimab in advanced cancers. Clones were read by immunoSEQ multiplex PCR, and TCRdb kept only the in-frame ones, dropping some. Here the sample spans under 70,000 clones, approximately 81% being singletons. The specimen was CD4+ or CD8+ T cells sorted from blood, collected in a trial of the OX40 agonist ivuxolimab. All receptors derive from an adult with an advanced solid tumor such as melanoma, head and neck, liver or kidney cancer. Each CDR3 is given with its conserved first and last residue. Each record gives: J gene, V gene, CDR3 protein.

j_gene: TRBJ1-2; v_gene: TRBV28; CDR3aa: CASSRTGGYTF
j_gene: TRBJ2-1; v_gene: TRBV11-2; CDR3aa: CASSLISSGSNEQFF
j_gene: TRBJ2-3; v_gene: TRBV4-1; CDR3aa: CASSQDPGQGDADTQYF
j_gene: TRBJ1-2; v_gene: TRBV19; CDR3aa: CASTLWGKGTGSNYGYTF
j_gene: TRBJ2-5; v_gene: TRBV5-5; CDR3aa: CASSFGAGQETQYF
j_gene: TRBJ2-5; v_gene: TRBV11-2; CDR3aa: CASSLVVETQYF
j_gene: TRBJ2-3; v_gene: TRBV19; CDR3aa: CASSPTGDPDTQYF
j_gene: TRBJ1-6; v_gene: TRBV7-8; CDR3aa: CASRLDTGVGNSPLHF
j_gene: TRBJ2-5; v_gene: TRBV4-2; CDR3aa: CASSPGTSGGLETQYF
j_gene: TRBJ2-4; v_gene: TRBV4-1; CDR3aa: CASSQERSGTGKNIQYF
j_gene: TRBJ1-6; v_gene: TRBV6-1; CDR3aa: CASSEIPSPLHF
j_gene: TRBJ2-7; v_gene: TRBV29-1; CDR3aa: CSVGKGYEQYF
j_gene: TRBJ2-5; v_gene: TRBV18; CDR3aa: CASSPTPRETQYF
j_gene: TRBJ2-3; v_gene: TRBV5-1; CDR3aa: CASSGTSSTDTQYF
j_gene: TRBJ1-3; v_gene: TRBV5-1; CDR3aa: CASSDGTIGNTIYF
j_gene: TRBJ1-4; v_gene: TRBV5-1; CDR3aa: CATRPRDNNEKLFF
j_gene: TRBJ1-1; v_gene: TRBV5-1; CDR3aa: CASTTGTLGTEAFF
j_gene: TRBJ2-3; v_gene: TRBV6-6; CDR3aa: CASALRWDTDTQYF
j_gene: TRBJ2-7; v_gene: TRBV10-3; CDR3aa: CAISDSYRTGAYEQYF
j_gene: TRBJ2-5; v_gene: TRBV6-6; CDR3aa: CASSVRRGETQYF
j_gene: TRBJ1-1; v_gene: TRBV19; CDR3aa: CASKGQNTEAFF
j_gene: TRBJ2-7; v_gene: TRBV7-6; CDR3aa: CASSSYAGSEQYF
j_gene: TRBJ2-7; v_gene: TRBV7-9; CDR3aa: CASSLVTGDEQYF
j_gene: TRBJ2-1; v_gene: TRBV5-8; CDR3aa: CASSSYRGNEQFF
j_gene: TRBJ2-7; v_gene: TRBV7-2; CDR3aa: CASSPQGISYEQYF
j_gene: TRBJ1-1; v_gene: TRBV2; CDR3aa: CASRALIRNTEAFF
j_gene: TRBJ2-7; v_gene: TRBV7-2; CDR3aa: CASSPRLAGGYEQYF
j_gene: TRBJ2-3; v_gene: TRBV19; CDR3aa: CASSTYRGRQDTQYF
j_gene: TRBJ2-5; v_gene: TRBV7-9; CDR3aa: CASSSRTTQETQYF
j_gene: TRBJ1-3; v_gene: TRBV5-1; CDR3aa: CASSLGALSGNTIYF
j_gene: TRBJ2-7; v_gene: TRBV5-1; CDR3aa: CAGKRDSTEYEQYF
j_gene: TRBJ2-2; v_gene: TRBV4-2; CDR3aa: CASGGKTSPGELFF
j_gene: TRBJ2-7; v_gene: TRBV5-1; CDR3aa: CASSSPGGREQYF
j_gene: TRBJ2-1; v_gene: TRBV15; CDR3aa: CATSPGAGGAFEQFF
j_gene: TRBJ1-6; v_gene: TRBV2; CDR3aa: CATTMAQRSPLHF